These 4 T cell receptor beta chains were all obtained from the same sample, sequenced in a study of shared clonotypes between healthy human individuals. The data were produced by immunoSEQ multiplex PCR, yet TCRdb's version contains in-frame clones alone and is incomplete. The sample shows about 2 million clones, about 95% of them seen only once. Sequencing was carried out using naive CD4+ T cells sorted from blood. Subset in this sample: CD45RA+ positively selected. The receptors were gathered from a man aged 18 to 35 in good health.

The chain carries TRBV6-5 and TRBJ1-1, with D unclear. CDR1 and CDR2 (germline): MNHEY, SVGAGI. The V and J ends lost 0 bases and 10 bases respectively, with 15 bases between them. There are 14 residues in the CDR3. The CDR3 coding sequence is TGTGCCAGCAGTTACTCTAGCGGCGGCGGTTTAGCTTTCTTT. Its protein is CASSYSSGGGLAFF.

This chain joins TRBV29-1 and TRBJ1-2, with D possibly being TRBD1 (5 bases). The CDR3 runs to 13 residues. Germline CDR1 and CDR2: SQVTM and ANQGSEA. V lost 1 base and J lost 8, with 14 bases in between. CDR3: CSVEAPGTKGYTF. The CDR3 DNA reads TGCAGCGTTGAAGCTCCAGGGACGAAAGGCTACACCTTC.

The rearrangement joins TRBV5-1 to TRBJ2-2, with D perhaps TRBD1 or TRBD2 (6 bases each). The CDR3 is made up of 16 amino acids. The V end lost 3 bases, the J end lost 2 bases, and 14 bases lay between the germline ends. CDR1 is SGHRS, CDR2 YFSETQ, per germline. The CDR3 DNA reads TGCGCCAGCAGCTCTTTAGGGGGGATCAACACCGGGGAGCTGTTTTTT. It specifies CASSSLGGINTGELFF.

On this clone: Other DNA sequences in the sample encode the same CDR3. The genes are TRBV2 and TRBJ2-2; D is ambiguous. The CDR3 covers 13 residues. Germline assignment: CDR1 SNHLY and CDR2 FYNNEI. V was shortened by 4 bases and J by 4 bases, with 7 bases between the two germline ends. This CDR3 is CASSVSGTGELFF. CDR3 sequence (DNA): TGTGCCAGCAGTGTGTCAGGCACCGGGGAGCTGTTTTTT.